This is a list of T cell receptor beta chains from one sample in a study of T cells expressing NK-cell markers. After re-calling the 5' RACE reads, TCRdb lists one entry per CDR3 protein, DNA absent. This sample contains a few hundred thousand distinct CDR3 sequences. Sequencing input: blood T cells: a sorted CD56 or NKG2C T cell subset, CD4+ or CD8+ T cells, or bulk PBMC T cells (not recorded which). The receptor source for this set is a man younger than 35 in good health. Each CDR3 is given with its conserved first and last residue.

V,J,CDR3
TRBV12-3/TRBV12-4,TRBJ1-2,CASSGDRGPTLYGYTF
TRBV9,TRBJ2-7,CASSVVDGGYEQYF
TRBV24-1,TRBJ2-7,CATSDPGRGSGEQYF
TRBV14,TRBJ2-7,CASSQSRGARNEQYF
TRBV12-3/TRBV12-4,TRBJ2-7,CASSYLYEQYF
TRBV11-2,TRBJ1-1,CASSSGAGHTEAFF
TRBV7-8,TRBJ2-1,CASSVEDYSYNEQFF
TRBV20-1,TRBJ2-3,CSAPPYGSREDTQYF
TRBV12-3/TRBV12-4,TRBJ2-5,CASSLRTSGSETQYF
TRBV6-1,TRBJ1-1,CASSPLSGGTMNTEAFF
TRBV12-3/TRBV12-4,TRBJ1-5,CASSLGLGLNQPQHF
TRBV11-2,TRBJ2-7,CASSLSKFGTYQLGEQYF
TRBV12-3/TRBV12-4,TRBJ2-3,CATARGQGVDTQYF
TRBV6-1,TRBJ2-2,CASSPLAGASTGELFF
TRBV21-1,TRBJ2-7,CASSADCESPTYEQYF
TRBV6-2/TRBV6-3,TRBJ2-5,CASSYQGTSGRETQYF
TRBV11-2,TRBJ2-5,CASSFSRGEETQYF
TRBV6-5,TRBJ2-2,CASSYSPQSSGRFSGELFF
TRBV12-3/TRBV12-4,TRBJ1-3,CASSSNRGLSSGNTIYF
TRBV15,TRBJ2-3,CATSRDEQRGIDTQYF
TRBV6-1,TRBJ2-2,CASSATSAAGELFF
TRBV4-1,TRBJ2-2,CASSPERPRRTGELFF
TRBV6-5,TRBJ2-3,CASSYGGGGTDTQYF
TRBV12-1,TRBJ2-3,CASSWPQGAGTGSTDTQYF
TRBV14,TRBJ2-5,CASSSRQGLGETQYF
TRBV15,TRBJ2-1,CATSRVGSGRSQFF
TRBV7-2,TRBJ2-3,CASSPRTRLTDTQYF
TRBV6-1,TRBJ2-6,CASHTRYSGGSGANVLTF
TRBV15,TRBJ2-1,CATSRDTGQGLDQFF
TRBV5-5,TRBJ2-1,CASSPSGLRLYEQFF
TRBV7-9,TRBJ1-1,CASSLGTGGLNTEAFF
TRBV7-9,TRBJ2-1,CASSLEQGIEQFF
TRBV28,TRBJ2-7,CASRGQSSYEQYF
TRBV27,TRBJ2-1,CASSWAGGVNEQFF
TRBV5-5,TRBJ1-5,CASSLAGPVDQPQHF
TRBV5-1,TRBJ2-3,CASSLDRPSVDTQYF
TRBV12-3/TRBV12-4,TRBJ1-1,CASSLRQANTGTEAFF
TRBV12-3/TRBV12-4,TRBJ1-1,CASSQQGSLMNTEAFF
TRBV6-1,TRBJ2-2,CASSPRRYAGELFF
TRBV15,TRBJ2-2,CATSTTDRTGELFF
TRBV12-3/TRBV12-4,TRBJ2-2,CASYPRGGELFF
TRBV7-9,TRBJ1-2,CASSLEGMQDGYTF
TRBV3-1,TRBJ2-3,CASSQDVLRELRDTQYF
TRBV5-1,TRBJ2-2,CASSLVTQGGFANTGELFF
TRBV7-9,TRBJ2-5,CASSLLSLSVQETQYF
TRBV7-9,TRBJ2-1,CASGSGVNYNEQFF
TRBV12-3/TRBV12-4,TRBJ2-1,CAEVPAGTSGTDEQFF
TRBV7-7,TRBJ2-5,CASSLMGEETQYF